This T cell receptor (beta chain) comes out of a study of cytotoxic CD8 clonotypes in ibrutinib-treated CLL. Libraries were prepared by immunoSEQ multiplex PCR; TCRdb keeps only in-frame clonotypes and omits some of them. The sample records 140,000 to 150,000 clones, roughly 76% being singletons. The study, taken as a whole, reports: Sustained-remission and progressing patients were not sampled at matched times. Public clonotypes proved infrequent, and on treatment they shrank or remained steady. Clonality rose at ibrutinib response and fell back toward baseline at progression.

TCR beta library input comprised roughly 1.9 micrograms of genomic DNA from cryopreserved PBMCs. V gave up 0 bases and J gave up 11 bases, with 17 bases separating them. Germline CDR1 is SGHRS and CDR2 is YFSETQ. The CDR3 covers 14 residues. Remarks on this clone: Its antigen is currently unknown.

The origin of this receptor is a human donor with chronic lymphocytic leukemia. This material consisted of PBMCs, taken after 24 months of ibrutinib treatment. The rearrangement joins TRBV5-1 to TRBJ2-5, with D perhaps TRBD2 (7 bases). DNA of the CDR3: TGCGCCAGCAGCTTGGGGCAGCCGCGGGGGCAGCAGTACTTC. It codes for CASSLGQPRGQQYF.